This TCR beta chain was obtained from a study of T cells in localized non-small cell lung cancer. A word on this clone: What it binds is not known.

Here immunoSEQ multiplex PCR was the method, and the copy in TCRdb shows in-frame clones only, minus some. The repertoire has around 130,000 clones, roughly nine tenths of them found once; the top ten carry approximately 1.5%. The study, taken as a whole, reports: Adjacent lung held a median roughly 54 of the top 100 tumor clones. Exceeding tumor, uninvolved adjacent lung had the highest T cell clonality.

The V and J ends lost 3 bases and 8 bases respectively, with 5 bases between them. Germline values: CDR1 MDHEN, CDR2 SYDVKM. This CDR3 is 11 amino acids long. The V call is TRBV28, the J call TRBJ2-1, with D unclear. Sequencing used peripheral blood, obtained before any cancer treatment. This clonotype was obtained from a female donor of 60 years or more with stage I lung adenocarcinoma. CDR3 sequence: CASSFADEQFF. The CDR3 nucleotides are TGTGCCAGCAGTTTTGCCGATGAGCAGTTCTTC. The full variable domain, rest sourced from reference TRBV28 and TRBJ2-1, is DVKVTQSSRYLVKRTGEKVFLECVQDMDHENMFWYRQDPGLGLRLIYFSYDVKMKEKGDIPEGYSVSREKKERFSLILESASTNQTSMYLCASSFADEQFFGPGTRLTVL.